This T cell receptor beta chain was sequenced for a study of metastatic and nonmetastatic thyroid tumors. At the level of the study: Across blood and tumor or nodule tissue, repertoires from malignant and benign thyroid patients were compared with one another.

This clone has ten or more counts. Through MiXCR, TCRdb re-clonotyped the PCR reads. This table holds about 24,000 clones, roughly 23% found once. From germline, CDR1 is SGHDT and CDR2 YYEEEE. This CDR3 comprises 14 residues. V was pared by 3 bases and J by 2 bases, with 5 bases of the junction left unmatched. Each patient came to thyroid surgery without any prior treatment (of any kind). The V and J genes are TRBV5-6 and TRBJ2-7; TRBD1 agrees at 7 bases. The sample consisted of blood. The clonotype was recovered from a male donor with papillary thyroid cancer or a benign thyroid nodule (not recorded which). Some clones in this sample may be carry-over from other donors' samples. The CDR3 loop is CASSSRGTTYEQYF. In DNA form, the CDR3 reads TGTGCCAGCAGCTCCAGGGGGACCACCTACGAGCAGTACTTC.